This passage covers 15 T cell receptor beta chains from one sample sequenced in a study of T cell responses to AZD1222 COVID-19 vaccine. Generated by immunoSEQ multiplex PCR, the TCRdb table keeps only in-frame clones and is missing some. The repertoire holds more than 100,000 clones, with less than 95% as singletons. Sequenced here: peripheral blood, sampled on day 0 of AZD1222 vaccination. The receptors originated from an adult in good health.

The genes are TRBV5-1 and TRBJ1-4; 7 positions agree with TRBD1. The germline V gene has CDR1 SGHRS and CDR2 YFSETQ. The J segment lost 4 bases and the V segment lost 0 bases, leaving 6 bases of the junction unmatched. The CDR3 sequence is 16 residues long. DNA for the CDR3: TGCGCCAGCAGCTTGGGTGACAGGGAAAGTAATGAAAAACTGTTTTTT. It encodes CASSLGDRESNEKLFF. The full variable domain, in which reference TRBV5-1 and TRBJ1-4 provide the parts outside the CDR3, is KAGVTQTPRYLIKTRGQQVTLSCSPISGHRSVSWYQQTPGQGLQFLFEYFSETQRNKGNFPGRFSGRQFSNSRSEMNVSTLELGDSALYLCASSLGDRESNEKLFFGSGTQLSVL.

This sequence joins TRBV3-1 (or the pseudogene TRBV3-2) and TRBJ2-1, with 10 bases aligning to TRBD1. This CDR3 contains 15 residues. The V gene end was trimmed by 3 bases and the J gene end by 5 bases; junction bases not matched to a gene: 4. Germline V gene lookup returns CDR1 LGHDT and CDR2 YNNKEL (reference sequence). CDR3 coding DNA: TGTGCCAGCAGCCACTCCGGGACAGGGGACAATGAGCAGTTCTTC. The encoded protein is CASSHSGTGDNEQFF.

The chain couples TRBV28 to TRBJ1-1; weak D call: TRBD1 (5 bases). CDR1 is MDHEN and CDR2 is SYDVKM in the germline V gene. The V end lost 7 bases, the J end lost 11 bases, and 23 bases lay between the germline ends. This CDR3 contains 14 residues. CDR3 amino acids: CASILAGGGNGAFF. DNA of the CDR3: TGTGCCAGCATTCTTGCGGGGGGTGGGAATGGGGCTTTCTTT.

This clone occurred once. At one of its ends the junction is not consistent with the germline gene, which may arise from a read error. The chain links TRBV29-1 to TRBJ1-2, with TRBD1 identical over 9 bases. The V gene's germline CDR1 is SQVTM and CDR2 ANQGSEA. The CDR3 runs to 13 residues. CDR3 nucleotides: TGCAGCGTTGAAAAGGACAGGGGCTCCACTAGTTCCTTC. This sequence encodes CSVEKDRGSTSSF.

This clone came up a few times. The CDR3 nucleotides are TGTGCCAGCAGTGATGGGACAGGGGGAGTAGATACGCAGTATTTT. This sequence encodes CASSDGTGGVDTQYF. This chain uses TRBV6-1 with TRBJ2-3; 11 nucleotides match TRBD1. After removal of 3 bases from V and 5 bases from J, the junction contained 4 bases not matched to a gene. The CDR3 runs to 15 residues. Germline CDR1 reads MNHNS; CDR2 reads SASEGT.

The J gene is TRBJ2-1, the V gene TRBV3-1 (or the pseudogene TRBV3-2), with D unclear. V was pared by 4 bases and J by 4 bases, with 14 bases between. This CDR3 is built from 15 residues. Germline V CDR1 and CDR2: LGHDT, YNNKEL (reference sequence). The CDR3 DNA reads TGTGCCAGCAGCCCCTACGGAACTACATACAATGAGCAGTTCTTC. Encoded protein: CASSPYGTTYNEQFF.

The V call is TRBV2, the J call TRBJ2-7; the D is unclear. The CDR3 runs to 11 residues. Looked up from germline, CDR1 is SNHLY and CDR2 is FYNNEI. V was cut by 1 base and J by 6 bases, with 4 bases left in between. CDR3 sequence (DNA): TGTGCCAGCAGTGAAGTGCGCGAGCAGTACTTC. Protein: CASSEVREQYF.

The chain employs TRBV11-2 and TRBJ1-4, with D possibly TRBD1 on 5 matching bases. The CDR3 runs to 16 residues. V was trimmed by 5 bases and J by 5 bases, leaving 18 bases between them. Germline assignment: CDR1 SGHAT and CDR2 FQNNGV. As DNA, the CDR3 is TGTGCCAGCAGCCCAGCCTTTGGGGCGTGGAATGAAAAACTGTTTTTT. Its protein is CASSPAFGAWNEKLFF.

CDR3 region: CASNKEANTEAFF. CDR3 sequence (DNA): TGCGCCAGTAACAAGGAGGCGAACACTGAAGCTTTCTTT. J is TRBJ1-1 and V is TRBV5-1; no firm D call. The germline gives CDR1 SGHRS, CDR2 YFSETQ. The germline V and J ends were trimmed by 8 bases and 1 base, with 12 bases remaining between them. This CDR3 has 13 residues.

This chain links TRBV6-2 or TRBV6-3 with TRBJ1-5; TRBD1 is a possible D gene (6 bases). The CDR3 length is 18 residues. Germline V gene sequence: CDR1 MNHEY, CDR2 SVGEGT. Trimming took 6 bases from V and 4 from J, leaving 25 bases between them. CDR3 loop: CASSTLRDQQGTNQPQHF. CDR3 DNA: TGTGCCAGCAGCACCCTCCGGGACCAGCAAGGGACAAATCAGCCCCAGCATTTT.

In this sample, this clone turned up a few times. This sequence joins TRBV6-2 or TRBV6-3 and TRBJ2-7, with 11 bases aligning to TRBD1. V lost 0 bases and J lost 3; bases outside the gene matches: 1. The germline V gene has CDR1 MNHEY and CDR2 SVGEGT. The CDR3 covers 15 residues. The CDR3, as DNA: TGTGCCAGCAGTTACTCCGGGACAGGGGGCTACGAGCAGTACTTC. Translated, it gives CASSYSGTGGYEQYF.

This chain links TRBV5-4 with TRBJ2-5, with D maybe TRBD1 (5 bases). Germline values: CDR1 SGHNT, CDR2 YYREEE (reference sequence). The V gene lost 2 bases and the J gene lost 2 bases, with 13 bases spanning the gap. The CDR3 has 15 amino acids. The CDR3 here is CASSLGSGMQETQYF. The DNA of the CDR3 is TGTGCCAGCAGCTTAGGTTCAGGGATGCAAGAGACCCAGTACTTC.

The rearrangement joins TRBV6-5 to TRBJ2-7; possibly TRBD1 or TRBD2 for D (5 bases each). The CDR3 loop spans 13 amino acids. V was shortened by 4 bases and J by 6 bases, with 13 bases between the two germline ends. Germline loops: CDR1 MNHEY, CDR2 SVGAGI. This CDR3 reads CASSFGTAGEQYF. CDR3 coding DNA: TGTGCCAGCAGTTTCGGGACCGCCGGCGAGCAGTACTTC.

To note about this clone: The junction differs from germline at one of its ends, possibly a read error. The V call is TRBV7-9, the J call TRBJ1-4, with a tentative D call TRBD1 (6 bases). The CDR3 has 14 amino acids. Germline assignment: CDR1 SEHNR and CDR2 FQNEAQ (reference sequence). The CDR3 DNA reads TGTGCCAGCAGCTCGACATACTGGGACACGATCCAAATTTTT. Translating gives CASSSTYWDTIQIF.

The chain has TRBV10-2 and TRBJ2-1; no clear D. The V end lost 5 bases, the J end lost 4 bases, and 9 bases lay between the germline ends. CDR3 length: 13 residues. Germline CDR1 is WSHSY and CDR2 is SAAADI. CDR3 amino acids: CASSSAEYNEQFF. The DNA of the CDR3 is TGCGCCAGCAGTTCCGCAGAATACAATGAGCAGTTCTTC.